What follows describes a single T cell receptor (beta chain). TCRdb keeps only in-frame clones here, not all; method: immunoSEQ multiplex PCR. The sample has some 75,000 clones, more than 80% seen once. This sample stems from a study of blood T cell repertoires in COVID-19. From germline, CDR1 is SNHLY and CDR2 FYNNEI. The CDR3 runs 14 residues. The V gene end was trimmed by 4 bases and the J gene end by 7 bases; junction bases not matched to a gene: 4. Sequenced sample: peripheral blood. This receptor was obtained from a human donor in a cohort sampled during active COVID-19. This sequence joins TRBV2 and TRBJ2-2; 9 nucleotides line up with TRBD1. In nucleotides, the CDR3 is TGTGCCAGCAGTGTTGGGACAGGGTACGGGGAGCTGTTTTTT. Protein: CASSVGTGYGELFF.